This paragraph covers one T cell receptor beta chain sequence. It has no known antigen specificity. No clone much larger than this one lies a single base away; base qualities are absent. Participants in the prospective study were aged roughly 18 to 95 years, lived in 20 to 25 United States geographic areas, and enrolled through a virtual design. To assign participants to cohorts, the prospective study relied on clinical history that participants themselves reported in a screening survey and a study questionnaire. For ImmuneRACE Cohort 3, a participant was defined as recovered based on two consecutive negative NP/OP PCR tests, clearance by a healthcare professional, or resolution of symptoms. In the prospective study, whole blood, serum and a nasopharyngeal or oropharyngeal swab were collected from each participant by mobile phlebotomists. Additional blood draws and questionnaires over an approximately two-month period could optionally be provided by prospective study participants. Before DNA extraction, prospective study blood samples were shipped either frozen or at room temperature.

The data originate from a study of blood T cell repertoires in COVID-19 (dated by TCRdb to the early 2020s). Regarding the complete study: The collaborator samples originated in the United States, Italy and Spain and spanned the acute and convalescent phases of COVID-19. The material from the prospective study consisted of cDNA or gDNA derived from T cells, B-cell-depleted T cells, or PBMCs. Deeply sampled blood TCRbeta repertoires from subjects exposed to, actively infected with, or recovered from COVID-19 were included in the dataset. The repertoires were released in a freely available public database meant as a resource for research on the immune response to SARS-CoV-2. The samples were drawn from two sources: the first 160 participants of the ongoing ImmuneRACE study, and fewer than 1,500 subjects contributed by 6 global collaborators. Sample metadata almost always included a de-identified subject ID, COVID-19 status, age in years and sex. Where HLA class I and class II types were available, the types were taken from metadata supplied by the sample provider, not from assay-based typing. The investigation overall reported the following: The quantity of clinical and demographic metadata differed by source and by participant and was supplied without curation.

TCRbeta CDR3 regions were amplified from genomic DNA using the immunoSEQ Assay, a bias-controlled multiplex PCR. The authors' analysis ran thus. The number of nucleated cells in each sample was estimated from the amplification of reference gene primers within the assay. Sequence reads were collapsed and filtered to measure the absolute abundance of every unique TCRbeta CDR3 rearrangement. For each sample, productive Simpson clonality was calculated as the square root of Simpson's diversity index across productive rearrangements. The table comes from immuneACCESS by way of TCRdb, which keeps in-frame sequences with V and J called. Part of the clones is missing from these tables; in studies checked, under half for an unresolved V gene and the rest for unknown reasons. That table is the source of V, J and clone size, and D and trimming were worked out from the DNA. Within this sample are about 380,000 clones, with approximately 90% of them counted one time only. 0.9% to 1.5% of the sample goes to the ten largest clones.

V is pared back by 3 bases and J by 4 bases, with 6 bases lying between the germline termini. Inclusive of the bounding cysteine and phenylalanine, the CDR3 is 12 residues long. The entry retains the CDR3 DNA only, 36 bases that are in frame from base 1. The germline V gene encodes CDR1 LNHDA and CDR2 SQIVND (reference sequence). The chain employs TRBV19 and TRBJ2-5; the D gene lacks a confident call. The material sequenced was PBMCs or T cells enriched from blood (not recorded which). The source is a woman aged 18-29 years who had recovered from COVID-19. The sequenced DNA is TGTGCCAGTAGTATCGCCGGAGAGACCCAGTACTTC. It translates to CASSIAGETQYF.